This T cell receptor beta chain was recovered during a study of blood T cell repertoires in COVID-19. Clones were read by immunoSEQ multiplex PCR, and TCRdb kept only the in-frame ones, dropping some. Of 150,000 to 200,000 clones in the sample, over 75% were seen once. Looked up from germline, CDR1 is SGHVS and CDR2 is FNYEAQ. The CDR3 is made up of 16 amino acids. The V end was cut by 2 bases, the J end by 0 bases, with 11 bases between. The source material was PBMCs or T cells enriched from blood (not recorded which). The chain joins TRBV7-6 to TRBJ1-3; D is unclear. The sequence derives from a woman aged 18-29 years who had recovered from COVID-19. In DNA form, the CDR3 reads TGTGCCAGCAGCTTAATAGGGAGGGACTCTGGAAACACCATATATTTT. This translates into CASSLIGRDSGNTIYF.